One sample yielded the 30 T cell receptor beta chains listed below, sequenced in a study of blood T cell repertoires in COVID-19. Clones were read by immunoSEQ multiplex PCR, and TCRdb kept only the in-frame ones, dropping some. The sample includes under 65,000 clones, around nine tenths of them seen just once. The sequenced material came from peripheral blood. The origin of the receptors is a man older than 75 with acute or convalescent COVID-19.

The rearrangement joins TRBV4-1 to TRBJ2-7; 11 nucleotides line up with TRBD1. The trim removed 4 bases at V and 1 base at J, leaving 3 bases unmatched. The germline V gene encodes CDR1 MGHRA and CDR2 YSYEKL. The CDR3 contains 15 residues. Here the CDR3 DNA reads TGCGCCAGCAGCCCGGGACAGGGGGGATCCTACGAGCAGTACTTC. This encodes CASSPGQGGSYEQYF.

The gene calls are TRBV2 and TRBJ2-7; TRBD1 matches at 12 bases. The CDR3 runs 15 residues. Looked up from germline, CDR1 is SNHLY and CDR2 is FYNNEI. V was pared by 1 base and J by 7 bases, with 5 bases of the junction left unmatched. CDR3 in DNA: TGTGCCAGCAGTGAAGGGGGACAGGGGGCGAGGGAGCAGTACTTC. This gives the protein CASSEGGQGAREQYF.

The chain employs TRBV28 and TRBJ2-1; D remains ambiguous. The V gene's germline CDR1 is MDHEN and CDR2 SYDVKM. The CDR3 spans 11 residues. V was cut by 5 bases and J by 7 bases, with 6 bases left in between. CDR3 sequence reads: CASSPSNEQFF. As DNA, the CDR3 is TGTGCCAGCAGTCCTAGTAATGAGCAGTTCTTC.

J is TRBJ2-1 and V is TRBV7-2; perhaps TRBD1 as D (5 bases). The CDR3 extends over 15 amino acids. Germline CDR1 is SGHTA and CDR2 is FQGNSA. Trimming removed 5 bases at V and 0 bases at J, with 11 bases between. As DNA, the CDR3 is TGTGCCAGCAGCCGCACAGGTAGCTCCTACAATGAGCAGTTCTTC. Protein product: CASSRTGSSYNEQFF.

The rearrangement uses TRBV6-5 and TRBJ1-2; weak D call: TRBD1 (5 bases). The CDR3 sequence is 15 residues long. The V gene lost 6 bases and the J gene lost 2 bases, with 16 bases spanning the gap. The V gene's germline CDR1 is MNHEY and CDR2 SVGAGI. This chain's CDR3 is CASRPTGGFNYGYTF. The DNA for the CDR3 is TGTGCCAGCAGACCCACCGGGGGTTTCAACTATGGCTACACCTTC.

The J gene is TRBJ2-1, the V gene TRBV5-1; D possibly corresponds to TRBD1 (6 bases). Germline CDR1 SGHRS, CDR2 YFSETQ. Trimming took 0 bases from V and 3 from J, leaving 10 bases between them. The CDR3 has 15 amino acids. The CDR3 DNA is TGCGCCAGCAGCTTGGCAGGGGCCGACTACAATGAGCAGTTCTTC. This gives the protein CASSLAGADYNEQFF.

The chain has TRBV15 and TRBJ2-1; 8 nucleotides agree with TRBD2. CDR1 is LNHNV, CDR2 YYDKDF, per germline (reference sequence). The CDR3 length is 13 residues. Trimming at V came to 6 bases and at J to 7 bases, leaving 5 bases not matched to a gene. In DNA, the CDR3 is TGTGCCACCAGGCCCGGGGGGGGTAATGAGCAGTTCTTC. Protein sequence: CATRPGGGNEQFF. Supplemented by reference TRBV15 and TRBJ2-1, the full variable domain reads DAMVIQNPRYQVTQFGKPVTLSCSQTLNHNVMYWYQQKSSQAPKLLFHYYDKDFNNEADTPDNFQSRRPNTSFCFLDIRSPGLGDTAMYLCATRPGGGNEQFFGPGTRLTVL.

The chain employs TRBV6-5 and TRBJ2-7; 9 nucleotides line up with TRBD1. V shed 8 bases, J shed 7 bases, and the junction held 9 bases outside the gene matches. The CDR3 contains 13 residues. Germline V gene sequence: CDR1 MNHEY, CDR2 SVGAGI. The CDR3: CASQPQGAGEQYF. In DNA, the CDR3 is TGTGCCAGCCAACCACAGGGGGCAGGGGAGCAGTACTTC.

The rearrangement links TRBV6-5 to TRBJ1-4; a possible D gene is TRBD1 (6 bases). Trimming shortened V by 5 bases and J by 3 bases, and 13 bases separated the two germline ends. The CDR3 is 15 residues long. The germline gives CDR1 MNHEY, CDR2 SVGAGI. Written as DNA, the CDR3 is TGTGCCAGCAGTCCAGAAGGGGGTTCTAATGAAAAACTGTTTTTT. It is translated as CASSPEGGSNEKLFF.

The chain carries TRBV28 and TRBJ1-5; no firm D call. V lost 7 bases and J lost 5, with 12 bases in between. Germline V CDR1 and CDR2: MDHEN, SYDVKM. The CDR3 spans 13 residues. The CDR3 here is CASILGGHQPQHF. The CDR3 DNA is TGTGCCAGCATCTTGGGTGGGCATCAGCCCCAGCATTTT.

The sample holds one count of this clone. The chain uses TRBV7-3 and TRBJ2-2; 8 bases map to TRBD1. The CDR3 spans 13 residues. Losses at the gene ends were 10 bases for V and 1 base for J; bases not matched to a gene: 2. In germline, CDR1 is SGHTA, CDR2 FQGTGA. Written as DNA, the CDR3 is TGTGCCACCGGACAGGGGAACACCGGGGAGCTGTTTTTT. As protein: CATGQGNTGELFF.

This chain links TRBV11-2 with TRBJ2-1; tentative D call: TRBD2 (5 bases). Trimming stripped 3 bases from V and 3 bases from J, with 12 bases between. Germline CDR1 reads SGHAT; CDR2 reads FQNNGV. CDR3 length: 15 residues. CDR3 residues: CASSFPSRGYNEQFF. The CDR3 bases are TGTGCCAGCAGCTTCCCCTCTCGGGGCTACAATGAGCAGTTCTTC.

The chain joins TRBV9 to TRBJ2-2, with D possibly matching TRBD2 (5 bases). V dropped 0 bases and J dropped 6 bases, with 9 bases sitting between them. Germline V CDR1 and CDR2: SGDLS, YYNGEE. The CDR3 extends over 14 amino acids. CDR3 sequence (DNA): TGTGCCAGCAGCGTAGTCGGGGATGCCGGGGAGCTGTTTTTT. Encoded protein: CASSVVGDAGELFF.

V gene TRBV19 combines with J gene TRBJ1-5; no clear D. This CDR3 is built from 15 residues. Germline assignment: CDR1 LNHDA and CDR2 SQIVND (reference sequence). V gave up 5 bases and J gave up 2 bases, with 13 bases separating them. Here the CDR3 DNA reads TGTGCCAGTAGTCTCCTCGCGGATGGCAATCAGCCCCAGCATTTT. Its translation is CASSLLADGNQPQHF.

The CDR3 DNA is TGTGCCAGCAGCTCCTGGACAGGGCCGTCCTACGAGCAGTACTTC. This codes for CASSSWTGPSYEQYF. J is TRBJ2-7 and V is TRBV7-2, with 8 bases lining up with TRBD1. The CDR3 has 15 amino acids. CDR1 is SGHTA and CDR2 is FQGNSA in the germline V gene. The V segment lost 4 bases and the J segment 1 base; nucleotides outside the gene matches: 6.

This chain connects TRBV28 to TRBJ2-6, with 8 bases aligning to TRBD2. Unmatched junction bases numbered 9, after V lost 8 bases and J lost 0 bases. The CDR3 runs to 17 residues. Germline-derived CDR1 and CDR2 are MDHEN and SYDVKM. CDR3 residues: CASLGQRGLSGANVLTF. CDR3 in DNA: TGTGCCAGCCTGGGCCAGCGGGGGCTCTCTGGGGCCAACGTCCTGACTTTC. Looking up the rest from reference TRBV28 and TRBJ2-6 gives the full variable domain: DVKVTQSSRYLVKRTGEKVFLECVQDMDHENMFWYRQDPGLGLRLIYFSYDVKMKEKGDIPEGYSVSREKKERFSLILESASTNQTSMYLCASLGQRGLSGANVLTFGAGSRLTVL.

The rearrangement joins TRBV6-6 to TRBJ1-6; the D gene is possibly TRBD1 (5 bases). CDR3 length: 13 residues. V was clipped by 6 bases and J by 7 bases, with 10 bases between them. Germline values: CDR1 MNHNY, CDR2 SVGAGI (reference sequence). CDR3 residues: CASRGPGNSPLHF. The CDR3 nucleotides read TGTGCCAGCAGAGGCCCAGGGAATTCACCCCTCCACTTT.

This sequence joins TRBV4-2 and TRBJ2-3; 9 positions agree with TRBD2. This CDR3 comprises 16 residues. Losses at the gene ends were 0 bases for V and 6 bases for J; bases not matched to a gene: 7. Germline loops: CDR1 LGHNA, CDR2 YNFKEQ. The CDR3 sequence: CASSQEGRGGPDTQYF. The CDR3 DNA reads TGTGCCAGCAGCCAAGAGGGGCGGGGGGGCCCGGATACGCAGTATTTT.

The chain joins TRBV3-1 (or the pseudogene TRBV3-2) to TRBJ2-5; a weak D match, TRBD2 (7 bases). Germline V CDR1 and CDR2: LGHDT, YNNKEL (reference sequence). The CDR3 is 16 amino acids. V shed 3 bases and J shed 4 bases, with 18 bases lying between them. CDR3 sequence: CASSQPGGPYGETQYF. The CDR3 region has the DNA TGTGCCAGCAGCCAGCCCGGGGGGCCCTATGGAGAGACCCAGTACTTC.

The chain uses TRBV5-4 and TRBJ1-1; D gene unclear. The CDR3 extends over 14 amino acids. Germline V lookup: CDR1 SGHNT, CDR2 YYREEE (reference sequence). The V gene lost 0 bases and the J gene lost 5 bases, with 11 bases spanning the gap. CDR3 bases: TGTGCCAGCAGCTTGGCCCTCCTGAGGACTGAAGCTTTCTTT. Its protein product is CASSLALLRTEAFF.

The chain uses TRBV5-1 and TRBJ2-2; the D gene is possibly TRBD1 (5 bases). The length of the CDR3 is 14 residues. V was clipped by 0 bases and J by 7 bases, with 10 bases between them. CDR1 and CDR2 (germline): SGHRS, YFSETQ. CDR3 region: CASSLAGFVGELFF. The DNA for the CDR3 is TGCGCCAGCAGCTTGGCAGGGTTCGTCGGGGAGCTGTTTTTT.

CDR3 nucleotide sequence: TGCGCCAGCAGTCTGGACAGCCTTCGCTCAACTAATGAAAAACTGTTTTTT. Protein product: CASSLDSLRSTNEKLFF. This chain links TRBV10-1 with TRBJ1-4, with a possible D match to TRBD1 (6 bases). V shed 5 bases and J shed 0 bases, with 16 bases lying between them. The CDR3 length is 17 residues. In germline, CDR1 is WNHNN, CDR2 SYGVQD (reference sequence).

In regard to this clone: One junction end disagrees with the germline gene, perhaps due to a read error. This chain joins TRBV7-7 and TRBJ2-2; 11 bases fit TRBD1. This CDR3 is 15 amino acids long. CDR1 and CDR2 from the germline V gene are SSHAT and FNYEAQ (reference sequence). The CDR3 loop is CASSSGTGGTGELFF. For the CDR3, the DNA is TGTGCTAGCAGCTCCGGGACAGGGGGCACCGGGGAGCTGTTTTTT.

The chain couples TRBV28 to TRBJ2-5; D possibly corresponds to TRBD1 (6 bases). Germline CDR1 reads MDHEN; CDR2 reads SYDVKM. CDR3 length equals 15 residues. The V end was cut by 8 bases, the J end by 1 base, with 17 bases between. The CDR3 loop reads CASASSGGSQETQYF. In DNA, the CDR3 is TGTGCCAGCGCCTCAAGTGGGGGCAGCCAAGAGACCCAGTACTTC.

The chain couples TRBV19 to TRBJ2-3; no firm D call. Germline V gene lookup returns CDR1 LNHDA and CDR2 SQIVND (reference sequence). The CDR3 loop spans 15 amino acids. The germline V and J ends were trimmed by 5 bases and 0 bases, with 12 bases remaining between them. CDR3 bases: TGTGCCAGTAGTGATAGGAGTTCTAGCACAGATACGCAGTATTTT. It is translated as CASSDRSSSTDTQYF.

The chain combines TRBV6-5 with TRBJ2-7; weak D call: TRBD2 (5 bases). This CDR3 has 15 amino acids. With 8 bases removed from V and 5 bases from J, the gap between germline ends came to 22 bases. Looked up from germline, CDR1 is MNHEY and CDR2 is SVGAGI. CDR3 loop: CASAHQVPWRDEQYF. DNA of the CDR3: TGTGCCAGCGCGCACCAGGTACCCTGGCGGGACGAGCAGTACTTC.

CDR3 bases: TGTGCCAGCAGCTTGGGTCAGGTGAGCTCCTACAATGAGCAGTTCTTC. Translated: CASSLGQVSSYNEQFF. The V call is TRBV5-6, the J call TRBJ2-1; D not certain. This CDR3 has 16 residues. Germline V gene data show CDR1 as SGHDT and CDR2 as YYEEEE. V lost 0 bases and J lost 0, with 10 bases in between.

The chain has TRBV6-6 and TRBJ1-5; 9 nucleotides agree with TRBD1. The trim removed 6 bases at V and 5 bases at J, leaving 5 bases unmatched. Germline lookup yields CDR1 MNHNY and CDR2 SVGAGI (reference sequence). The CDR3 has 14 residues. The CDR3 DNA reads TGTGCCAGCAGCCGGGACAGGGAGGATCAGCCCCAGCATTTT. This translates into CASSRDREDQPQHF.

CDR3 sequence: CATALSGVEETQYF. CDR3 nucleotides: TGTGCCACCGCCCTTAGCGGGGTGGAGGAGACCCAGTACTTC. V is TRBV10-3 and J is TRBJ2-5; 8 bases are shared with TRBD2. The CDR3 has 14 residues. The V segment lost 10 bases and the J segment 5 bases; nucleotides outside the gene matches: 12. Germline CDR1 is ENHRY and CDR2 is SYGVKD.

V usage is TRBV7-2 and J usage is TRBJ2-7; TRBD2 matches 11 bases. Germline loops: CDR1 SGHTA, CDR2 FQGNSA. CDR3 length: 16 amino acids. V was pared by 5 bases and J by 1 base, with 7 bases of the junction left unmatched. The CDR3 DNA follows: TGTGCCAGCAGCGTACCGCTAGCGGGGGGATCCTACGAGCAGTACTTC. Protein sequence: CASSVPLAGGSYEQYF.